This T cell receptor (beta chain) came from a study of blood T cell repertoires in COVID-19. On the study more broadly: Both acute and convalescent COVID-19 samples were obtained from the United States, Italy and Spain.

Trimming took off 2 bases at V and 3 bases at J, with 22 bases between the two ends. In germline, CDR1 is MGHDK, CDR2 SYGVNS. The CDR3 extends over 18 amino acids. Per the original data handling: Amplification of reference gene primers was used by the study to estimate nucleated cell counts. Clones were read by immunoSEQ multiplex PCR, and TCRdb kept only the in-frame ones, dropping some. V, J and clone size reflect that table, while D and trimming were determined from the DNA. Altogether 160,000 or so clones are present, around 84% being singletons, with the ten largest covering more than 1%. The chain has TRBV25-1 and TRBJ2-5; a possible D gene is TRBD1 (6 bases). Sequencing was done on a sample of peripheral blood. The source of this sequence is a man in his forties or fifties with acute or convalescent COVID-19. CDR3 protein: CASSEAPGAGDLEETQYF. The CDR3 coding sequence is TGTGCCAGCAGTGAAGCCCCAGGGGCAGGGGATCTTGAAGAGACCCAGTACTTC.